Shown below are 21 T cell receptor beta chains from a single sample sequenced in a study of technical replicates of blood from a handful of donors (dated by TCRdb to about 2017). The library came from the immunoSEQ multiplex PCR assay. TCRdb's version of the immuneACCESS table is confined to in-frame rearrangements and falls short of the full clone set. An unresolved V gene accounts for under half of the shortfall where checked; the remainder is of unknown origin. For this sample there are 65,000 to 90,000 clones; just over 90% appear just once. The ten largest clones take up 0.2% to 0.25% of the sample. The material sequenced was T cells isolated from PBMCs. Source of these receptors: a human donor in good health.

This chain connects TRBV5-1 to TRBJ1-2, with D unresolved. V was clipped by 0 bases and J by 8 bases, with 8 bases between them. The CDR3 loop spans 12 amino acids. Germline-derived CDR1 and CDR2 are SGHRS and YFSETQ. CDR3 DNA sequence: TGCGCCAGCAGCTTGGGAGGATCCGGCTACACCTTC. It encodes CASSLGGSGYTF. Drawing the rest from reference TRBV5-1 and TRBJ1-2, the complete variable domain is KAGVTQTPRYLIKTRGQQVTLSCSPISGHRSVSWYQQTPGQGLQFLFEYFSETQRNKGNFPGRFSGRQFSNSRSEMNVSTLELGDSALYLCASSLGGSGYTFGSGTRLTVV.

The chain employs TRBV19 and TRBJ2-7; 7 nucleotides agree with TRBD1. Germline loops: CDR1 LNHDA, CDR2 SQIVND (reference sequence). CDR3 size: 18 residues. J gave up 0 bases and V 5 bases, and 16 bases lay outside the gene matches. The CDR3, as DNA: TGTGCCAGTAGTCGGCCAACAGGGGCCAAATACGGCTCCTACGAGCAGTACTTC. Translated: CASSRPTGAKYGSYEQYF. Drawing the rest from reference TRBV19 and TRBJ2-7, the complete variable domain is DGGITQSPKYLFRKEGQNVTLSCEQNLNHDAMYWYRQDPGQGLRLIYYSQIVNDFQKGDIAEGYSVSREKKESFPLTVTSAQKNPTAFYLCASSRPTGAKYGSYEQYFGPGTRLTVT.

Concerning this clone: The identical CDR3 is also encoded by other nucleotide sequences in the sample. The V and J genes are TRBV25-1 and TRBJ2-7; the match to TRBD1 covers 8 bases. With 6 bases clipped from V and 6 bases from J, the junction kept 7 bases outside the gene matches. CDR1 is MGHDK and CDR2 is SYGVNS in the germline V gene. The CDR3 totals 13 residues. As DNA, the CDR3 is TGTGCCAGCAGCTGGACAGGGCCCGCCGAGCAGTACTTC. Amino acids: CASSWTGPAEQYF.

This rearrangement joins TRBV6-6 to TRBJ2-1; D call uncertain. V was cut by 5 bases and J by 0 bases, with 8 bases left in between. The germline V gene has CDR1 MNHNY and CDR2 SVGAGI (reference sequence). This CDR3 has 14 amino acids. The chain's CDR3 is CASSPRSSYNEQFF. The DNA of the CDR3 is TGTGCCAGCAGTCCCCGCAGCTCCTACAATGAGCAGTTCTTC.

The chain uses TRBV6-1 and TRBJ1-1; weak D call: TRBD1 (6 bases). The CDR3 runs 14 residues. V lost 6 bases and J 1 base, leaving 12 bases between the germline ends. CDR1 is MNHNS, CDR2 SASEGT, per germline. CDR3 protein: CASSLGQKNTEAFF. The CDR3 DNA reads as TGTGCCAGCAGCCTCGGACAGAAGAACACTGAAGCTTTCTTT.

The CDR3 loop reads CASSDGTGRNQQYF. Here the CDR3 DNA reads TGTGCCAGCAGCGATGGGACAGGGAGAAACCAGCAGTACTTC. The chain joins TRBV9 to TRBJ2-7; TRBD1 matches 9 bases. Germline V gene sequence: CDR1 SGDLS, CDR2 YYNGEE. CDR3 length: 14 amino acids. The V segment lost 3 bases and the J segment 8 bases; nucleotides outside the gene matches: 9.

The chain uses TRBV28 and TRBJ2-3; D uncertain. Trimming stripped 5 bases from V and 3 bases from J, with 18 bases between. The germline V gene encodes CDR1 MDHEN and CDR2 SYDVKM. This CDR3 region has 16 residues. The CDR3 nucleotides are TGTGCCAGCAGTCGAACGGAGAAGAGTAGGACAGATACGCAGTATTTT. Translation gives CASSRTEKSRTDTQYF.

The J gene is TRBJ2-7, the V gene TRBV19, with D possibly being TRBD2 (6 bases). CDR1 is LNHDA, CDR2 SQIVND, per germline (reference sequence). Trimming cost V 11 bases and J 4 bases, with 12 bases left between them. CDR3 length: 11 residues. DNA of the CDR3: TGTGCCTCCAGTGGGGGGTACGAGCAGTACTTC. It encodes CASSGGYEQYF.

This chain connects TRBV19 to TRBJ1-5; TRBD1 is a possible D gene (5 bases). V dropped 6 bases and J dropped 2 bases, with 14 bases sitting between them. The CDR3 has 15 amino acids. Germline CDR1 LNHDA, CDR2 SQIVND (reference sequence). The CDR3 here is CASRQGFVGNQPQHF. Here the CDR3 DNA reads TGTGCCAGTAGGCAGGGCTTTGTTGGCAATCAGCCCCAGCATTTT.

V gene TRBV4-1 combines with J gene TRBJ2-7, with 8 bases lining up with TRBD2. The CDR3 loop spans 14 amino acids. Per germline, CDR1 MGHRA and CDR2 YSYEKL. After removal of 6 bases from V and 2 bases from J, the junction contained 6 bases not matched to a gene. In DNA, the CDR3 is TGCGCCAGCAGACCTAGCGGGCTTGCCTACGAGCAGTACTTC. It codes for CASRPSGLAYEQYF.

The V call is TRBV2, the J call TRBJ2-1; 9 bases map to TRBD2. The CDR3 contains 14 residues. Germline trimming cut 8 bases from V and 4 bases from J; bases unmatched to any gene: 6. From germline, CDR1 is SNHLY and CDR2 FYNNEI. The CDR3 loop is CASWELAGYNEQFF. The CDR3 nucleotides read TGTGCCAGCTGGGAACTAGCGGGTTACAATGAGCAGTTCTTC.

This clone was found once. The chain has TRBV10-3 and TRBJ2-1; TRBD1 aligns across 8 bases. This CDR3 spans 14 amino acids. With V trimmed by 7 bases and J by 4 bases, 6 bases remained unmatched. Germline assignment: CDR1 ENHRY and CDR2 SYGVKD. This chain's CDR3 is CAIMDRVPYNEQFF. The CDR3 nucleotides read TGTGCCATCATGGACAGGGTCCCTTACAATGAGCAGTTCTTC.

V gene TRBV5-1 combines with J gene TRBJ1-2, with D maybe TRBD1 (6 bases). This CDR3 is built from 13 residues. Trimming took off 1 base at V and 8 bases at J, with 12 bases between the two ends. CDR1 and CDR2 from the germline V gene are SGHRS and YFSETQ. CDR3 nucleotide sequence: TGCGCCAGCAGCTTGCTGGGGGGGCAGGGCTACACCTTC. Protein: CASSLLGGQGYTF.

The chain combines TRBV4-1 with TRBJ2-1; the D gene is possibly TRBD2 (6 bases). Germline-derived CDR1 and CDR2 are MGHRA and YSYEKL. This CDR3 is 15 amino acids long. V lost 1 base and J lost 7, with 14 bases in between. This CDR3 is CASSQAFGGMNEQFF. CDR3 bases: TGCGCCAGCAGCCAAGCATTTGGGGGGATGAATGAGCAGTTCTTC.

The CDR3 coding sequence is TGTGCCAGCAGCTCCCGTCCTCTAGAGCGGGGGGGCCTCGGCGGGGAGCTGTTTTTT. Translation gives CASSSRPLERGGLGGELFF. The chain recombines TRBV7-9 with TRBJ2-2; TRBD2 agrees at 10 bases. V lost 4 bases and J lost 7; bases outside the gene matches: 18. Germline CDR1 SEHNR, CDR2 FQNEAQ (reference sequence). The CDR3 spans 19 residues.

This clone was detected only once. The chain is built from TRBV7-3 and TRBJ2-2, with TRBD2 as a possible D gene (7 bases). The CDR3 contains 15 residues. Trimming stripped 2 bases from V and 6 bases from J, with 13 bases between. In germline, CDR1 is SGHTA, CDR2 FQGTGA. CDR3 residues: CASSLGGAASGELFF. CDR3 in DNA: TGTGCCAGCAGCTTAGGGGGGGCGGCGTCCGGGGAGCTGTTTTTT.

The CDR3 DNA reads TGTGCCAGCAGACGGGACAGGGGGTACACCAACACTGAAGCTTTCTTT. Translating it yields CASRRDRGYTNTEAFF. The chain is built from TRBV27 and TRBJ1-1; 11 bases match TRBD1. Germline V lookup: CDR1 MNHEY, CDR2 SMNVEV (reference sequence). This CDR3 spans 16 amino acids. With V trimmed by 6 bases and J by 2 bases, 8 bases remained unmatched.

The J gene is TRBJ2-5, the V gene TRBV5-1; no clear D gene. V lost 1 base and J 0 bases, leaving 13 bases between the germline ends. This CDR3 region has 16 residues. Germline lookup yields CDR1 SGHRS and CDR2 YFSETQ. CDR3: CASSLLGNTDQETQYF. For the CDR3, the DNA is TGCGCCAGCAGCTTGCTGGGCAACACCGACCAAGAGACCCAGTACTTC.

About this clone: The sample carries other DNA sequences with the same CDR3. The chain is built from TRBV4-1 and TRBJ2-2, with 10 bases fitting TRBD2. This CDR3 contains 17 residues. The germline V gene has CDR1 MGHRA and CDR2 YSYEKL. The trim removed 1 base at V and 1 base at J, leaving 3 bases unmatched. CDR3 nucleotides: TGCGCCAGCAGCCAAGCACTAGCGGGGCTGAACACCGGGGAGCTGTTTTTT. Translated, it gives CASSQALAGLNTGELFF.

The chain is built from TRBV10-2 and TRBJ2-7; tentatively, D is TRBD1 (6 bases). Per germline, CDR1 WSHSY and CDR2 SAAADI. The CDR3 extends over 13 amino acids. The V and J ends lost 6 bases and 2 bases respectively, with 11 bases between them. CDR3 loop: CASSRQDTYEQYF. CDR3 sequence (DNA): TGCGCCAGCAGCCGACAGGATACCTACGAGCAGTACTTC.

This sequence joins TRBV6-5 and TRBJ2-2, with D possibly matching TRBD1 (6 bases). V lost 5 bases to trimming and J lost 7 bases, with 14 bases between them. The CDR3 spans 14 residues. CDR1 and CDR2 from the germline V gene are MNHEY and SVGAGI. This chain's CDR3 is CASSITEGDGELFF. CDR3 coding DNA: TGTGCCAGCAGTATCACCGAGGGGGACGGGGAGCTGTTTTTT.